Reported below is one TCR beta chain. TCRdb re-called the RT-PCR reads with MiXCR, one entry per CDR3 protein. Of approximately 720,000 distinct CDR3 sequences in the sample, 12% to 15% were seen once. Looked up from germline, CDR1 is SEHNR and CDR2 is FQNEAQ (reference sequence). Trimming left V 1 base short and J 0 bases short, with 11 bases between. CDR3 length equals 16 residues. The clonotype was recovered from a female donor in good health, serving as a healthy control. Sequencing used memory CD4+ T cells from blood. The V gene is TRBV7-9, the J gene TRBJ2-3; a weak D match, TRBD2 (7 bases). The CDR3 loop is CASSLEGGGSTDTQYF. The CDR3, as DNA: TGTGCCAGCAGCTTAGAAGGGGGAGGGAGCACAGATACGCAGTATTTT. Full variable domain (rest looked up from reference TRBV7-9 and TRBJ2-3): DTGVSQNPRHKITKRGQNVTFRCDPISEHNRLYWYRQTLGQGPEFLTYFQNEAQLEKSRLLSDRFSAERPKGSFSTLEIQRTEQGDSAMYLCASSLEGGGSTDTQYFGPGTRLTVL.